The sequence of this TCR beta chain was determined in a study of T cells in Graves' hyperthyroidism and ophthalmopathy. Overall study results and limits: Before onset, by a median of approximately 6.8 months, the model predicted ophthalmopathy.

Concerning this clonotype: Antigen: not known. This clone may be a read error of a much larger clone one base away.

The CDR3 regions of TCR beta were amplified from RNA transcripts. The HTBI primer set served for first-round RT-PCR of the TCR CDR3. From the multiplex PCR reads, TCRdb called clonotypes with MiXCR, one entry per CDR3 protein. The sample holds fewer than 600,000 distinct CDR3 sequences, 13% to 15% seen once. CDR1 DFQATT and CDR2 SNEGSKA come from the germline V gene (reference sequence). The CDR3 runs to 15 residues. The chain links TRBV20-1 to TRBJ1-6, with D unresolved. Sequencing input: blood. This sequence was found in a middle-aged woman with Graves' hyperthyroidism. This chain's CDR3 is CSASFENRHNSPPHF. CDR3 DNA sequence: TGCAGTGCTAGTTTTGAGAACCGGCATAATTCACCCCCCCACTTT.